A single sample is the source of the 9 T cell receptor beta chains below, sequenced in a study of blood T cell repertoires in COVID-19 (dated by TCRdb to about 2020). Library preparation used the immunoSEQ multiplex PCR assay. TCRdb took this table from immuneACCESS and kept in-frame rearrangements with V and J called. Such tables lack part of the clones; where checked against another copy, unresolved V genes explain under half of the gap, and the rest is unexplained. Present in this sample are about 310,000 clones, about 88% of which were seen just once. The top ten clones comprise over 8% of the sample. Input material: PBMCs or T cells enriched from blood (not recorded which). These TCRs come from a middle-aged woman who had recovered from COVID-19.

The chain recombines TRBV29-1 with TRBJ2-1; 9 bases line up with TRBD1. The CDR3 runs to 12 residues. Per germline, CDR1 SQVTM and CDR2 ANQGSEA. V was pared by 7 bases and J by 7 bases, with 5 bases of the junction left unmatched. As DNA, the CDR3 is TGCAGCGCATTGACAGGGGGGAATGAGCAGTTCTTC. Translation gives CSALTGGNEQFF.

The rearrangement joins TRBV28 to TRBJ2-7; tentative D call: TRBD2 (5 bases). V dropped 7 bases and J dropped 5 bases, with 15 bases sitting between them. The CDR3 loop spans 13 amino acids. CDR1 MDHEN and CDR2 SYDVKM come from the germline V gene. The CDR3 DNA sequence: TGTGCCAGCACCCTCCTGGACGGGAACGAGCAGTACTTC. This encodes CASTLLDGNEQYF.

The chain couples TRBV24-1 to TRBJ2-5, with 7 bases aligning to TRBD1. The ends lost 7 bases at V and 4 bases at J; junction bases unmatched: 5. Germline CDR1 reads KGHDR; CDR2 reads SFDVKD. The CDR3 totals 13 residues. Written as DNA, the CDR3 is TGTGCCACCAGGGACAGGTGGGCAGAGACCCAGTACTTC. It codes for CATRDRWAETQYF.

This chain connects TRBV15 to TRBJ2-2, with 8 bases aligning to TRBD1. In germline, CDR1 is LNHNV, CDR2 YYDKDF (reference sequence). The CDR3 covers 16 residues. J gave up 5 bases and V 0 bases, and 5 bases lay outside the gene matches. The CDR3 bases are TGTGCCACCAGCAGAGATCCGGGACAGGTAACCGGGGAGCTGTTTTTT. Its protein is CATSRDPGQVTGELFF.

V gene TRBV19 combines with J gene TRBJ2-3; 8 bases line up with TRBD2. The J segment lost 4 bases and the V segment lost 9 bases, leaving 12 bases of the junction unmatched. CDR3 length: 15 residues. Per germline, CDR1 LNHDA and CDR2 SQIVND (reference sequence). The CDR3 DNA reads as TGTGCCAGCAACCCGGGACTAGTCCCCCCAGATACGCAGTATTTT. Its protein is CASNPGLVPPDTQYF.

The chain combines TRBV7-3 with TRBJ2-7, with 13 bases matching TRBD2. The ends lost 2 bases at V and 2 bases at J; junction bases unmatched: 6. Looked up from germline, CDR1 is SGHTA and CDR2 is FQGTGA. The CDR3 has 17 amino acids. The CDR3 DNA is TGTGCCAGCAGCTTAGGACTAGCGGGAGCAGAGCCCTACGAGCAGTACTTC. Its translation: CASSLGLAGAEPYEQYF.

CDR3 loop: CASSKGSFTDTQYF. The CDR3 DNA follows: TGTGCCAGCAGCAAAGGGAGTTTCACAGATACGCAGTATTTT. The chain employs TRBV11-2 and TRBJ2-3; a possible D gene is TRBD2 (5 bases). The germline V and J ends were trimmed by 5 bases and 2 bases, with 11 bases remaining between them. The CDR3 extends over 14 amino acids. Per germline, CDR1 SGHAT and CDR2 FQNNGV.

The chain recombines TRBV11-2 with TRBJ2-1, with D perhaps TRBD1 (6 bases). V lost 0 bases to trimming and J lost 2 bases, with 14 bases between them. Germline loops: CDR1 SGHAT, CDR2 FQNNGV. The CDR3 has 17 amino acids. This CDR3 is CASSLESGRGPYNEQFF. The DNA of the CDR3 is TGTGCCAGCAGCTTAGAATCTGGCAGGGGACCCTACAATGAGCAGTTCTTC.

The CDR3, as DNA: TGCAGCGTTGACCCCCACAGGGGGGGGGCCAAAAACATTCAGTACTTC. This translates into CSVDPHRGGAKNIQYF. The V call is TRBV29-1, the J call TRBJ2-4, with D possibly being TRBD1 (8 bases). The CDR3 covers 16 residues. The germline gives CDR1 SQVTM, CDR2 ANQGSEA. The V gene lost 3 bases and the J gene lost 1 base, with 16 bases spanning the gap.